The 18 T cell receptor beta chains below all came from one sample that was sequenced in a study of blood T cell repertoires in COVID-19. Libraries were prepared by immunoSEQ multiplex PCR; TCRdb keeps only in-frame clonotypes and omits some of them. The sample lists hundreds of thousands of clones, 80% to 90% occurring once. The sequenced sample consisted of peripheral blood. These receptors all stem from a woman aged 45-65 years with acute or convalescent COVID-19.

This clone was observed a few times. The chain is built from TRBV5-5 and TRBJ1-1; perhaps TRBD1 as D (5 bases). The CDR3 consists of 14 residues. Germline V gives CDR1 SGHKS, CDR2 YYEKEE (reference sequence). Trimming removed 4 bases at V and 0 bases at J, with 10 bases between. The CDR3 nucleotides read TGTGCCAGCAGCCTCAGGGAAATGAACACTGAAGCTTTCTTT. Its translation: CASSLREMNTEAFF.

The chain is built from TRBV30 and TRBJ2-2; no clear D gene. Trimming left V 3 bases short and J 0 bases short, with 8 bases between. CDR3 length: 14 residues. Germline CDR1 and CDR2: GTSNPN and SVGIG (reference sequence). In DNA, the CDR3 is TGTGCCTGGAGAGAGCTTCCGAACACCGGGGAGCTGTTTTTT. Protein sequence: CAWRELPNTGELFF.

The V and J genes are TRBV12-3 or TRBV12-4 and TRBJ1-2, with 7 bases fitting TRBD1. The CDR3 has 12 residues. V dropped 3 bases and J dropped 8; count of bases not matched to a gene: 3. The CDR3 nucleotides read TGTGCCAGCAGTTTCCGGGACAGCGGCTACACCTTC. Amino acid sequence: CASSFRDSGYTF.

About this clone: The junction does not match germline at one end; this may be a read error. V and J are TRBV6-1 and TRBJ2-7; D is ambiguous. CDR1 and CDR2 from the germline V gene are MNHNS and SASEGT. CDR3 length: 14 amino acids. CDR3: CASSQARVSYEQYF. CDR3 coding DNA: TGTGCCAGCAGTCAAGCCCGGGTCTCCTACGAGCAGTACTTC.

This chain uses TRBV10-2 with TRBJ2-7; D call uncertain. The CDR3 is 13 amino acids. The germline CDR1 and CDR2 sequences are WSHSY and SAAADI. The V gene lost 1 base and the J gene lost 0 bases, with 4 bases spanning the gap. The CDR3 DNA sequence: TGCGCCAGCAGTGAGTTATACTCCTACGAGCAGTACTTC. This sequence encodes CASSELYSYEQYF.

The rearrangement joins TRBV5-1 to TRBJ1-2; 8 bases fit TRBD1. Germline CDR1 and CDR2: SGHRS and YFSETQ. The ends lost 3 bases at V and 0 bases at J; junction bases unmatched: 4. The CDR3 runs 15 residues. The CDR3 here is CASSYTGQANYGYTF. CDR3 nucleotides: TGCGCCAGCAGCTACACGGGACAGGCTAACTATGGCTACACCTTC.

V is TRBV14 and J is TRBJ2-1; 11 bases match TRBD2. With V trimmed by 5 bases and J by 6 bases, 6 bases remained unmatched. The CDR3 is made up of 15 amino acids. Germline values: CDR1 SGHDN, CDR2 FVKESK. The CDR3 loop reads CASSWASGRSNEQFF. The CDR3 nucleotides read TGTGCCAGCAGCTGGGCTAGCGGGAGGAGCAATGAGCAGTTCTTC.

The chain couples TRBV3-1 (or the pseudogene TRBV3-2) to TRBJ2-7; tentative D call: TRBD1 (6 bases). The CDR3 spans 14 residues. The V end was cut by 4 bases, the J end by 2 bases, with 12 bases between. The germline V gene encodes CDR1 LGHDT and CDR2 YNNKEL (reference sequence). The CDR3 DNA is TGTGCCAGCAGCCTTAGGACAGAAACCTACGAGCAGTACTTC. This gives the protein CASSLRTETYEQYF.

The V call is TRBV5-1, the J call TRBJ2-7, with D maybe TRBD2 (6 bases). Between the trimmed V and J ends, which lost 4 bases and 1 base, there was a span of 15 bases. Germline V CDR1 and CDR2: SGHRS, YFSETQ. The CDR3 sequence is 15 residues long. CDR3 amino acids: CASSPRGGPSYEQYF. The CDR3 DNA reads as TGCGCCAGCAGCCCCCGCGGAGGGCCGTCCTACGAGCAGTACTTC.

A note on this clone: The same CDR3 can be traced to other DNA sequences in this sample. V is TRBV5-1 and J is TRBJ2-1, with D possibly TRBD1 on 7 matching bases. The CDR3 consists of 15 residues. The germline V gene encodes CDR1 SGHRS and CDR2 YFSETQ. Trimming removed 0 bases from V and 2 bases from J, with 9 bases in between. DNA for the CDR3: TGCGCCAGCAGCTTGGCAGGGGGGACCTACAATGAGCAGTTCTTC. It translates to CASSLAGGTYNEQFF.

This sequence joins TRBV28 and TRBJ2-3, with a possible D match to TRBD2 (6 bases). CDR3 length: 15 residues. Trimming took 6 bases from V and 0 from J, leaving 13 bases between them. Germline-derived CDR1 and CDR2 are MDHEN and SYDVKM. This CDR3 is CASSATGSSTDTQYF. CDR3 bases: TGTGCCAGCAGCGCTACCGGGAGCAGCACAGATACGCAGTATTTT. Full variable domain (remainder filled in from reference TRBV28 and TRBJ2-3): DVKVTQSSRYLVKRTGEKVFLECVQDMDHENMFWYRQDPGLGLRLIYFSYDVKMKEKGDIPEGYSVSREKKERFSLILESASTNQTSMYLCASSATGSSTDTQYFGPGTRLTVL.

This chain links TRBV4-2 with TRBJ1-3, with a possible D match to TRBD1 (5 bases). The germline V gene has CDR1 LGHNA and CDR2 YNFKEQ. Deletions cut 0 bases from V and 2 bases from J, with 8 bases between. The length of the CDR3 is 15 residues. DNA for the CDR3: TGTGCCAGCAGCCAAGATCGGGGGGCTGGAAACACCATATATTTT. Encoded protein: CASSQDRGAGNTIYF.

The chain combines TRBV7-6 with TRBJ2-7; D possibly corresponds to TRBD1 (5 bases). The germline gives CDR1 SGHVS, CDR2 FNYEAQ. The ends were cut back, 5 bases at V and 6 bases at J, with 14 bases in the middle. The CDR3 totals 13 residues. CDR3 residues: CASSITGVGEQYF. The CDR3 DNA follows: TGTGCCAGCAGCATAACAGGAGTGGGCGAGCAGTACTTC.

This chain uses TRBV28 with TRBJ1-5, with 10 bases fitting TRBD1. The germline V gene has CDR1 MDHEN and CDR2 SYDVKM. V was clipped by 6 bases and J by 5 bases; unmatched bases: 7. There are 15 residues in the CDR3. CDR3 nucleotide sequence: TGTGCCAGCAGACTCCGACAGGGGGCAGATCAGCCCCAGCATTTT. Encoded protein: CASRLRQGADQPQHF. The variable domain in full, with the rest retrieved from reference TRBV28 and TRBJ1-5, is DVKVTQSSRYLVKRTGEKVFLECVQDMDHENMFWYRQDPGLGLRLIYFSYDVKMKEKGDIPEGYSVSREKKERFSLILESASTNQTSMYLCASRLRQGADQPQHFGDGTRLSIL.

V usage is TRBV18 and J usage is TRBJ1-2; D not resolved. The V and J ends lost 3 bases and 0 bases respectively, with 5 bases between them. Germline V CDR1 and CDR2: KGHSH, LQKENI. This CDR3 has 13 residues. The CDR3 region is CASSPQANYGYTF. The CDR3 DNA follows: TGTGCCAGCTCACCGCAGGCTAACTATGGCTACACCTTC.

This chain joins TRBV7-3 and TRBJ2-1, with TRBD1 matching 8 bases. Germline lookup yields CDR1 SGHTA and CDR2 FQGTGA. V shed 3 bases, J shed 9 bases, and the junction held 4 bases outside the gene matches. CDR3 size: 13 residues. This CDR3 is CASSFGQGGEQFF. The CDR3 DNA is TGTGCCAGCAGCTTTGGACAGGGTGGTGAGCAGTTCTTC.

This chain joins TRBV5-1 and TRBJ2-7; 10 bases agree with TRBD1. Germline assignment: CDR1 SGHRS and CDR2 YFSETQ. The CDR3 is 14 amino acids. The V and J ends lost 2 bases and 5 bases, in that order; junction bases with no gene match: 4. DNA for the CDR3: TGCGCCAGCAGCTTCGGGACAGGGGCCGACGAGCAGTACTTC. Amino acid sequence: CASSFGTGADEQYF.

The chain couples TRBV7-9 to TRBJ1-3; D remains ambiguous. The CDR3 sequence is 17 residues long. V lost 1 base and J lost 0, with 13 bases in between. Germline values: CDR1 SEHNR, CDR2 FQNEAQ (reference sequence). The CDR3 DNA reads as TGTGCCAGCAGCTTAGTATTAGGCGGAGGCTCTGGAAACACCATATATTTT. Residues: CASSLVLGGGSGNTIYF.